A selection of T cell receptor beta chains follows, all from one sample in a study of beta chain features in type 1 diabetes. Sequencing used immunoSEQ multiplex PCR; TCRdb keeps in-frame clones, though not all of them. The sample gives 250,000 or so clones, about 15% of which show up once; around 0.019% is in the top ten. Material for sequencing was naive CD4+ T cells from blood. These receptors were taken from a man aged 30-40 years with type 1 diabetes. The CDR3 runs from the conserved cysteine through the conserved F or W. A D gene is named only where the DNA matches it firmly. The size entry is marked missing in some rows and otherwise reads once, few, many or a size class.

>TRBJ2-1|few|TRBV5-1|NA
CASSRSLGGFNEQFF
TGCGCCAGCAGCCGATCACTAGGAGGGTTCAATGAGCAGTTCTTC
>TRBJ1-6|few|TRBV19|NA
CASTPGHFYNSPLHF
TGTGCCAGTACCCCTGGGCATTTTTATAATTCACCCCTCCACTTT
>TRBJ1-1|NA|TRBV19|TRBD1
CASSGTGANTEAFF
TGTGCCAGTAGCGGAACAGGGGCAAACACTGAAGCTTTCTTT
>TRBJ2-1|few|TRBV5-1|TRBD2
CASSSAGGVQFF
TGCGCCAGCAGCTCGGCGGGGGGCGTGCAGTTCTTC
>TRBJ2-3|NA|TRBV10-3|TRBD1
CAISPTGATSGTDTQYF
TGTGCCATCAGTCCTACAGGGGCTACTTCAGGCACAGATACGCAGTATTTT
>TRBJ2-1|few|TRBV29-1|TRBD1
CSARTGGSGQFF
TGCAGCGCCCGGACAGGGGGCAGCGGGCAGTTCTTC
>TRBJ2-7|few|TRBV18|TRBD2
CASSRTLAGGSEQYF
TGTGCCAGCTCACGTACCCTAGCGGGAGGTAGCGAGCAGTACTTC
>TRBJ2-6|few|TRBV18|TRBD1
CATRLGQGISGANVLTF
TGTGCCACACGACTTGGACAGGGGATCTCTGGGGCCAACGTCCTGACTTTC
>TRBJ1-2|few|TRBV19|NA
CASNPQRGLSGYTF
TGTGCCAGTAACCCACAGCGGGGCCTTAGCGGCTACACCTTC
>TRBJ2-1|few|TRBV10-3|TRBD2
CAISESVSGSSYNEQFF
TGTGCCATCAGTGAGTCAGTTAGCGGGAGCTCCTACAATGAGCAGTTCTTC
>TRBJ2-2|NA|TRBV29-1|TRBD2
CSVEDLSSGNTGELFF
TGCAGCGTTGAAGACCTGTCTAGCGGGAACACCGGGGAGCTGTTTTTT
>TRBJ1-1|NA|TRBV5-6|NA
CASSLGQVNTEAFF
TGTGCCAGCAGCTTGGGACAGGTGAACACTGAAGCTTTCTTT
>TRBJ2-4|few|TRBV4-1|NA
CASSQVFAKNIQYF
TGCGCCAGCAGCCAAGTCTTTGCCAAAAACATTCAGTACTTC
>TRBJ2-6|NA|TRBV6-5|NA
CASSLSAGANVLTF
TGTGCCAGCAGTTTGAGTGCCGGGGCCAACGTCCTGACTTTC
>TRBJ2-3|NA|TRBV7-2|TRBD1
CASSLAGTGTDTQYF
TGTGCCAGCAGCTTAGCCGGGACAGGCACAGATACGCAGTATTTT
>TRBJ2-7|NA|TRBV19|NA
CASSRQGAAGEQYF
TGTGCCAGTAGTAGGCAAGGGGCGGCTGGGGAGCAGTACTTC
>TRBJ2-2|few|TRBV9|TRBD1
CASSVGQGAAGELFF
TGTGCCAGCAGCGTAGGGCAGGGGGCGGCCGGGGAGCTGTTTTTT
>TRBJ1-2|few|TRBV18|NA
CASSPGGGYGYTF
TGTGCCAGCTCACCCGGCGGAGGCTATGGCTACACCTTC
>TRBJ1-5|few|TRBV6-5|NA
CASSYVRGGQPQHF
TGTGCCAGCAGTTACGTCCGGGGAGGGCAGCCCCAGCATTTT
>TRBJ2-1|NA|TRBV19|NA
CASSKTSAYNEQFF
TGTGCCAGTAGTAAGACTAGTGCGTACAATGAGCAGTTCTTC
>TRBJ1-1|NA|TRBV5-1|TRBD1
CASSIRTGGNTEAFF
TGCGCCAGCAGCATTCGGACAGGGGGAAACACTGAAGCTTTCTTT
>TRBJ1-2|NA|TRBV6-6|TRBD1
CASSYRTGDGYTF
TGTGCCAGCAGTTACCGGACAGGGGATGGCTACACCTTC
>TRBJ1-5|few|TRBV29-1|NA
CSVGGGGNQPQHF
TGCAGCGTGGGGGGTGGAGGAAATCAGCCCCAGCATTTT
>TRBJ1-1|NA|TRBV5-1|NA
CASRGNSNTEAFF
TGCGCCAGCAGGGGTAACAGCAACACTGAAGCTTTCTTT
>TRBJ2-3|few|TRBV7-2|NA
CASSLMGASTDTQYF
TGTGCCAGCAGCTTAATGGGGGCCTCAACAGATACGCAGTATTTT
>TRBJ1-3|NA|TRBV30|NA
CAWSVTEGNTIYF
TGTGCCTGGAGTGTAACGGAGGGAAACACCATATATTTT
>TRBJ2-5|NA|TRBV11-3|NA
CASSPGGQETQYF
TGTGCCAGCAGCCCCGGTGGCCAAGAGACCCAGTACTTC
>TRBJ2-1|few|TRBV19|TRBD2
CASRRTGTSGGGEQFF
TGTGCCAGTAGGCGGACCGGGACTAGCGGGGGTGGTGAGCAGTTCTTC
>TRBJ2-5|NA|TRBV18|NA
CASSPGRETQYF
TGTGCCAGCTCACCGGGGAGAGAGACCCAGTACTTC
>TRBJ2-1|few|TRBV2|TRBD2
CASRPWASGNEQFF
TGTGCCAGCAGGCCCTGGGCTAGCGGAAATGAGCAGTTCTTC
>TRBJ2-3|NA|TRBV5-1|NA
CASSLGSLPDTQYF
TGCGCCAGCAGTCTTGGCTCCTTACCAGATACGCAGTATTTT